Listed below are T cell receptor beta chains from one sample, sequenced in a study of cytomegalovirus exposure and HLA in healthy donors. The data were produced by immunoSEQ multiplex PCR, yet TCRdb's version contains in-frame clones alone and is incomplete. The table lists 90,000 to 120,000 clones, around 82% of them singletons, with approximately 1.5% in the top ten. The sequenced sample consisted of PBMCs. The receptors originated from a woman between 35 and 50 years old in good health and CMV-seronegative. The CDR3 runs from the conserved cysteine through the conserved F or W. The D gene is left open where the match is weak. Part of the rows lack a size; the others show once, few, many or a class for expanded clones.

D: TRBD2; length: 17; J: TRBJ2-5; V: TRBV9; size: NA; DNA: TGTGCCAGCAGCGTAGAAATTGACGGGAGGGCTCAAGAGACCCAGTACTTC; CDR3: CASSVEIDGRAQETQYF
D: NA; length: 13; J: TRBJ1-2; V: TRBV6-1; size: NA; DNA: TGTGCCAGCAGTGAAAACGGGGGACTTCTATACACCTTC; CDR3: CASSENGGLLYTF
D: TRBD2; length: 16; J: TRBJ2-4; V: TRBV28; size: few; DNA: TGTGCCAGCAGTTCCCCGGGACTAGCGGGAGGGATCATTCAGTACTTC; CDR3: CASSSPGLAGGIIQYF
D: TRBD2; length: 14; J: TRBJ2-1; V: TRBV7-9; size: NA; DNA: TGTGCCAGCACCCGACTAGCGGGAGACAATGAGCAGTTCTTC; CDR3: CASTRLAGDNEQFF
D: TRBD2; length: 18; J: TRBJ2-7; V: TRBV9; size: NA; DNA: TGTGCCAGCAGCACCTCAGGAGCAAAGGGACTACCTCCTTACGAGCAGTACTTC; CDR3: CASSTSGAKGLPPYEQYF
D: TRBD1; length: 13; J: TRBJ1-2; V: TRBV9; size: NA; DNA: TGTGCCAGCACCGGGACAGTCAACTATGGCTACACCTTC; CDR3: CASTGTVNYGYTF
D: NA; length: 13; J: TRBJ2-1; V: TRBV6-1; size: few; DNA: TGTGCCAGCAGTGACGGGGACTACAATGAGCAGTTCTTC; CDR3: CASSDGDYNEQFF
D: TRBD1; length: 16; J: TRBJ1-5; V: TRBV7-2; size: NA; DNA: TGTGCCAGCAGCTTAGGGAGGACAGGGCTCAATCAGCCCCAGCATTTT; CDR3: CASSLGRTGLNQPQHF
D: NA; length: 15; J: TRBJ2-2; V: TRBV18; size: NA; DNA: TGTGCCAGCTCATGGTCTGCCGCGGACACCGGGGAGCTGTTTTTT; CDR3: CASSWSAADTGELFF
D: TRBD2; length: 14; J: TRBJ2-1; V: TRBV7-2; size: NA; DNA: TGTGCCAGTCAGACTAGCGGATACTACAATGAGCAGTTCTTC; CDR3: CASQTSGYYNEQFF